These 17 T cell receptor beta chains originate from one sample sequenced in a study of cytomegalovirus exposure and HLA in healthy donors listed by TCRdb under 2017. Library method: the immunoSEQ multiplex PCR assay. For the multiplex PCR, a mixture combining 60 forward primers for TCR Vbeta segments and 13 reverse primers for TCR Jbeta segments was used. Held by TCRdb, this immuneACCESS table contains in-frame sequences only and omits some clones. Under half of the omission traces to an unresolved V gene where checked; the cause of the rest is unknown. The table for this sample shows approximately 110,000 clones. The ten largest clones represent over 2% of the sample. Input material: PBMCs. The receptor set was obtained from a man in his forties in good health and CMV-seronegative.

The chain combines TRBV30 with TRBJ2-1, with a weak D call TRBD1 (6 bases). Germline CDR1 reads GTSNPN; CDR2 reads SVGIG (reference sequence). Trimming took off 4 bases at V and 5 bases at J, with 15 bases between the two ends. The CDR3 covers 14 residues. CDR3 in DNA: TGTGCCTGGAAGTCACAGGGACCGCACAATGAGCAGTTCTTC. Translated, it gives CAWKSQGPHNEQFF.

This chain uses TRBV11-2 with TRBJ1-1; 7 positions match TRBD1. The length of the CDR3 is 15 residues. Trimming cost V 5 bases and J 4 bases; bases outside gene matches: 10. Germline-derived CDR1 and CDR2 are SGHAT and FQNNGV. The CDR3 region has the DNA TGTGCCAGCAGCCCCAGACAGGGTGCTGGCACTGAAGCTTTCTTT. It translates to CASSPRQGAGTEAFF.

This sequence joins TRBV11-3 and TRBJ1-2, with a tentative D call TRBD1 (6 bases). This CDR3 comprises 13 residues. V dropped 1 base and J dropped 3 bases, with 6 bases sitting between them. CDR1 is SGHNT, CDR2 YENEEA, per germline. The CDR3 DNA sequence: TGTGCCAGCAGCTTAGGGACAGACTATGGCTACACCTTC. Translation gives CASSLGTDYGYTF.

The gene calls are TRBV11-3 and TRBJ2-3; TRBD2 matches at 11 bases. The length of the CDR3 is 16 residues. Germline V lookup: CDR1 SGHNT, CDR2 YENEEA. V lost 5 bases and J lost 2; bases outside the gene matches: 6. CDR3 nucleotides: TGTGCCAGCAGCCCCAGGACTAGCGGGTACACAGATACGCAGTATTTT. This encodes CASSPRTSGYTDTQYF.

The V gene is TRBV9, the J gene TRBJ1-4, with D possibly TRBD1 on 5 matching bases. The CDR3 consists of 15 residues. The ends were cut back, 2 bases at V and 12 bases at J, with 20 bases in the middle. CDR1 is SGDLS, CDR2 YYNGEE, per germline. CDR3 in DNA: TGTGCCAGCAGCGTGCAACCGGGGGGACGCTGGGAACTGTTTTTT. It is translated as CASSVQPGGRWELFF.

The chain links TRBV5-4 to TRBJ1-2; D ambiguous. The V and J ends lost 4 bases and 2 bases respectively, with 15 bases between them. CDR1 SGHNT and CDR2 YYREEE come from the germline V gene (reference sequence). This CDR3 has 15 amino acids. The CDR3 here is CASSPQDTGNYGYTF. Written as DNA, the CDR3 is TGTGCCAGCAGCCCCCAAGATACGGGGAACTATGGCTACACCTTC.

Note on this clone: Compared with germline, one end of the junction differs, possibly owing to a read error. The genes are TRBV7-7 and TRBJ2-1, with D tentatively TRBD1 (5 bases). Germline V gives CDR1 SSHAT, CDR2 FNYEAQ (reference sequence). The CDR3 covers 13 residues. As DNA, the CDR3 is TGTGCTAGCAGCTTAAGGTCAGGGTATGAGCAGTTCTTC. Its translation is CASSLRSGYEQFF. Drawing the rest from reference TRBV7-7 and TRBJ2-1, the complete variable domain is GAGVSQSPRYKVTKRGQDVTLRCDPISSHATLYWYQQALGQGPEFLTYFNYEAQPDKSGLPSDRFSAERPEGSISTLTIQRTEQRDSAMYRCASSLRSGYEQFFGPGTRLTVL.

CDR3 in DNA: TGTGCCAGCAGCTTAGGAAGTGCGGGAGGGGTGTGGACCGGGGAGCTGTTTTTT. It yields the protein CASSLGSAGGVWTGELFF. The chain carries TRBV7-2 and TRBJ2-2; 9 bases agree with TRBD2. V dropped 1 base and J dropped 5; count of bases not matched to a gene: 11. The CDR3 has 18 residues. Germline-derived CDR1 and CDR2 are SGHTA and FQGNSA.

The genes are TRBV7-2 and TRBJ2-7, with D maybe TRBD2 (5 bases). V was clipped by 7 bases and J by 2 bases, with 15 bases between them. This CDR3 has 14 residues. Germline values: CDR1 SGHTA, CDR2 FQGNSA. The CDR3, as DNA: TGTGCCAGCACCCCCGGGGTAGGCGCCTACGAGCAGTACTTC. It specifies CASTPGVGAYEQYF.

The chain employs TRBV4-1 and TRBJ2-1; D is undetermined. This CDR3 spans 13 amino acids. The V end lost 4 bases, the J end lost 6 bases, and 10 bases lay between the germline ends. CDR1 is MGHRA, CDR2 YSYEKL, per germline. CDR3 nucleotides: TGCGCCAGCAGCCCAACATCATCCAATGAGCAGTTCTTC. Encoded protein: CASSPTSSNEQFF.

V is TRBV6-5 and J is TRBJ2-5; 9 positions agree with TRBD2. The junction had 7 bases not matched to a gene; V was cut back by 6 bases and J by 5 bases. This CDR3 contains 14 residues. Per the germline V gene, CDR1 is MNHEY and CDR2 is SVGAGI. The CDR3 nucleotides are TGTGCCAGCAGCCCGGGACTAGCTTTGGAGACCCAGTACTTC. It specifies CASSPGLALETQYF.

The chain employs TRBV5-1 and TRBJ1-2; 11 bases fit TRBD1. CDR1 is SGHRS, CDR2 YFSETQ, per germline. This CDR3 comprises 15 residues. The V and J ends lost 2 bases and 4 bases, in that order; junction bases with no gene match: 4. This CDR3 is CASSLQGQGAYGYTF. CDR3 nucleotide sequence: TGCGCCAGCAGCTTACAAGGACAGGGGGCCTATGGCTACACCTTC.

The chain links TRBV10-2 to TRBJ2-1; 9 nucleotides agree with TRBD2. Losses at the gene ends were 7 bases for V and 8 bases for J; bases not matched to a gene: 6. Germline V gene sequence: CDR1 WSHSY, CDR2 SAAADI. CDR3 size: 13 residues. The CDR3 DNA reads TGCGCCAGCACCGGTAGCGGGAGTGATGAGCAGTTCTTC. It yields the protein CASTGSGSDEQFF.

This chain joins TRBV28 and TRBJ2-6, with 8 bases matching TRBD1. V gave up 5 bases and J gave up 0 bases; unmatched junction bases: 6. The CDR3 is 17 residues long. Germline V gene sequence: CDR1 MDHEN, CDR2 SYDVKM. DNA of the CDR3: TGTGCCAGCAGTGACAGGGGATATAGCTCTGGGGCCAACGTCCTGACTTTC. As protein: CASSDRGYSSGANVLTF.

The rearrangement uses TRBV13 and TRBJ2-2; 9 bases align to TRBD2. Germline lookup yields CDR1 PRHDT and CDR2 FYEKMQ (reference sequence). The CDR3 runs 17 residues. With 5 bases clipped from V and 1 base from J, the junction kept 8 bases outside the gene matches. CDR3 loop: CASSPQRREGNTGELFF. DNA of the CDR3: TGTGCCAGCAGCCCCCAGCGGCGGGAGGGGAACACCGGGGAGCTGTTTTTT.

V usage is TRBV2 and J usage is TRBJ2-3; 7 bases fit TRBD2. V gave up 9 bases and J gave up 2 bases; unmatched junction bases: 5. CDR1 SNHLY and CDR2 FYNNEI come from the germline V gene. This CDR3 is built from 13 residues. The CDR3 DNA sequence: TGTGCCAGTCTCGGGACTAACACAGATACGCAGTATTTT. Its translation is CASLGTNTDTQYF.

The rearrangement joins TRBV18 to TRBJ1-1, with D possibly TRBD1 on 5 matching bases. Germline assignment: CDR1 KGHSH and CDR2 LQKENI. V was clipped by 1 base and J by 0 bases, with 12 bases between them. There are 16 residues in the CDR3. This CDR3 reads CASSPLGGGVNTEAFF. In nucleotides, the CDR3 is TGTGCCAGCTCACCACTTGGAGGAGGGGTGAACACTGAAGCTTTCTTT.